The T cell receptor beta chain under discussion was sequenced for a study of T cell changes during pregnancy in multiple sclerosis. Libraries were prepared by immunoSEQ multiplex PCR; TCRdb keeps only in-frame clonotypes and omits some of them. The sample comprises approximately 44,000 clones, about 91% of which are singletons, and around 0.5% rests with the top ten. The CDR3 runs 14 residues. Germline CDR1 and CDR2: MNHEY and SVGAGI. V gave up 6 bases and J gave up 1 base; unmatched junction bases: 3. Sequenced material: CD4+ T cells from peripheral blood mononuclear cells, taken in the second trimester of pregnancy. The rearrangement joins TRBV6-5 to TRBJ1-1; 9 bases line up with TRBD1. The origin of this receptor is a female donor in good health, enrolled as a control in a pregnancy study. Here the CDR3 DNA reads TGTGCCAGCAGCCGGGGACAGGGGAACACTGAAGCTTTCTTT. Residues: CASSRGQGNTEAFF.